Listed here is a single T cell receptor beta chain. Its antigen remains unknown. This entry is derived from a study of T cell responses to AZD1222 COVID-19 vaccine. Study-level information: The analysis combined second doses at about 4 or about 12 weeks.

Study-wide results and caveats: Researchers report vaccine-associated CD4 TCRs spanning spike, with dominance at 160-218 and 743-854. Only a handful of individuals given AZD1222 were seropositive at baseline.

TCRdb's table, derived via immunoSEQ multiplex PCR, lists solely in-frame clones and lacks some. This sample has approximately 74,000 clones, with around four fifths found just once. CDR3 size: 16 residues. V was shortened by 5 bases and J by 1 base, with 17 bases between the two germline ends. Germline V CDR1 and CDR2: KGHSH, LQKENI. The rearrangement uses TRBV18 and TRBJ1-1, with D perhaps matching TRBD1 (5 bases). This TCR came from an adult in good health. This sample comprised peripheral blood, obtained on day 0 of AZD1222 vaccination. The CDR3 protein is CASSGADRAPNTEAFF. The CDR3 DNA follows: TGTGCCAGCTCAGGGGCTGACAGAGCTCCGAACACTGAAGCTTTCTTT.